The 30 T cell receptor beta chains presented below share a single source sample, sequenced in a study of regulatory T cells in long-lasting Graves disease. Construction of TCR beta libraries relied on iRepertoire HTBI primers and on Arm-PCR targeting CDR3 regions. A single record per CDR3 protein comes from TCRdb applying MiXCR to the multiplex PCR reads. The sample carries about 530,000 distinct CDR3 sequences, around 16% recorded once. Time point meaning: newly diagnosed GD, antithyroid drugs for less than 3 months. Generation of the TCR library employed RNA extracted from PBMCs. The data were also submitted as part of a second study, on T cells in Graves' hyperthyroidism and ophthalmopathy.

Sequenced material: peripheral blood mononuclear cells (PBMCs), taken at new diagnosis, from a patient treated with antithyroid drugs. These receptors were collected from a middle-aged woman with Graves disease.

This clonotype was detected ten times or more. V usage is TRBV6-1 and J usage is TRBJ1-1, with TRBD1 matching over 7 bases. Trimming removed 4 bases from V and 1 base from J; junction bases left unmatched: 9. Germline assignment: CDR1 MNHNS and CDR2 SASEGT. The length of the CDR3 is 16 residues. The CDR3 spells CASSAKTGNTNTEAFF. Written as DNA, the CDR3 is TGTGCCAGCAGTGCGAAGACAGGGAATACGAACACTGAAGCTTTCTTT.

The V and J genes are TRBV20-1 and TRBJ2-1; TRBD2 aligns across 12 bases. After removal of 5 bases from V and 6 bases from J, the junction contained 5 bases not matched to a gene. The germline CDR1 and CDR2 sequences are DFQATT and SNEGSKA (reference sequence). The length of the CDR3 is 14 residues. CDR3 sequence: CSAALAGGFNEQFF. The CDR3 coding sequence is TGCAGTGCTGCTCTAGCGGGGGGGTTCAATGAGCAGTTCTTC.

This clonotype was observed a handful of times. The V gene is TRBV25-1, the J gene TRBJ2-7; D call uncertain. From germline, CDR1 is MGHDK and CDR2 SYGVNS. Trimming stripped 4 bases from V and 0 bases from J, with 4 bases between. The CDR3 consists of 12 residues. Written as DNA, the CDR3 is TGTGCCAGCAGTGCAGCCTCCTACGAGCAGTACTTC. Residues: CASSAASYEQYF.

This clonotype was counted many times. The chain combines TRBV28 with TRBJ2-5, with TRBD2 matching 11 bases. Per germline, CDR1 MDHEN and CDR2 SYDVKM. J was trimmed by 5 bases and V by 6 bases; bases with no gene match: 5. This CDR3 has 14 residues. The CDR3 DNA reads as TGTGCCAGCAGGCTTACTAGCGGGGGTGAGACCCAGTACTTC. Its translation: CASRLTSGGETQYF.

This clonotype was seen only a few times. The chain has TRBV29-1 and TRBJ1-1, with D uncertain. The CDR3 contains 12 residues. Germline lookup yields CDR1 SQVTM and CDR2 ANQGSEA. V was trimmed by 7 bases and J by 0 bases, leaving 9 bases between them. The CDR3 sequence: CSAAPMNTEAFF. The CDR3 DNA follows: TGCAGCGCCGCCCCAATGAACACTGAAGCTTTCTTT.

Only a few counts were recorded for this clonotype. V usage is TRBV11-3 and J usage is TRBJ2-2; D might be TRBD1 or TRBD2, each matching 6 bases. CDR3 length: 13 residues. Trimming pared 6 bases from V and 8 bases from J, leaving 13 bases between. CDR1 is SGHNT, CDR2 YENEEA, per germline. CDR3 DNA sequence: TGTGCCAGCAGGAGGGGGGCCTATGGGGAGCTGTTTTTT. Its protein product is CASRRGAYGELFF.

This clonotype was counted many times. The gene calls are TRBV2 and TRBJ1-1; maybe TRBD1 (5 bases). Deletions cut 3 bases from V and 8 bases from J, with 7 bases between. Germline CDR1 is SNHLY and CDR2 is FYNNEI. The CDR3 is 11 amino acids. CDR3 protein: CASSDDREAFF. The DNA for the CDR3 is TGTGCCAGCAGTGACGACAGAGAAGCTTTCTTT.

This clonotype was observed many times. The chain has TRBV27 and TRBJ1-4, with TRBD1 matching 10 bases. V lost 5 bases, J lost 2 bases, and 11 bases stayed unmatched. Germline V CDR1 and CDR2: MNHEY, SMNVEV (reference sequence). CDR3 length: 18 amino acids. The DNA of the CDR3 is TGTGCCAGCAGTCGTCGGGACAGGGGATGGTCGACTAATGAAAAACTGTTTTTT. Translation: CASSRRDRGWSTNEKLFF. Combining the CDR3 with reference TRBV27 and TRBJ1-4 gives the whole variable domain EAQVTQNPRYLITVTGKKLTVTCSQNMNHEYMSWYRQDPGLGLRQIYYSMNVEVTDKGDVPEGYKVSRKEKRNFPLILESPSPNQTSLYFCASSRRDRGWSTNEKLFFGSGTQLSVL.

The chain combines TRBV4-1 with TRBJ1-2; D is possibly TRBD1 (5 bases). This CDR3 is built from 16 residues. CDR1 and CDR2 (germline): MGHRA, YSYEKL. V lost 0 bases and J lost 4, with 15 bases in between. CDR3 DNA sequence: TGCGCCAGCAGCCAAGAGGCCGGGTCCGGGGGCTATGGCTACACCTTC. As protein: CASSQEAGSGGYGYTF.

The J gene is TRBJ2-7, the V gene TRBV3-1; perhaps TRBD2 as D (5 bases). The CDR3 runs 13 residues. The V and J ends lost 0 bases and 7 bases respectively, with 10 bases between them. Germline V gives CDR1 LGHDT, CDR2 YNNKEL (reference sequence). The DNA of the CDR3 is TGTGCCAGCAGCCAAGATTCGGGGAGTGAGCAGTACTTC. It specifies CASSQDSGSEQYF.

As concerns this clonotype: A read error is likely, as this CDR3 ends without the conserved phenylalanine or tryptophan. This chain's CDR3 is CASCSGFMNTEAFL. The CDR3 DNA reads TGTGCCTCCTGTAGCGGGTTCATGAACACTGAAGCTTTCCTT. This chain links TRBV10-3 with TRBJ1-1; no clear D gene. CDR1 is ENHRY and CDR2 is SYGVKD in the germline V gene. The CDR3 length is 14 residues. V dropped 11 bases and J dropped 0 bases, with 16 bases sitting between them.

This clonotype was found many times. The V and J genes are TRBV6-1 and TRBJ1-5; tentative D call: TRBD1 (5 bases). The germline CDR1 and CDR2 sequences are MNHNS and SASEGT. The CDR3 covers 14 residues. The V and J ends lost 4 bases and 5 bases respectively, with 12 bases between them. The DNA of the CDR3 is TGTGCCAGCAGTGGGGGTGACAGCGATCAGCCCCAGCATTTT. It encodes CASSGGDSDQPQHF.

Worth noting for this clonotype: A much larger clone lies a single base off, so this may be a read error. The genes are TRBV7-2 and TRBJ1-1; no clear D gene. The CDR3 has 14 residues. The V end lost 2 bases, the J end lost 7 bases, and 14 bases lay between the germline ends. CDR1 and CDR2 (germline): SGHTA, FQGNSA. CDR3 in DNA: TGTGCCAGCAGCTTAAGCAGTGGGCATGGTGAAGCTTTCTTT. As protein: CASSLSSGHGEAFF.

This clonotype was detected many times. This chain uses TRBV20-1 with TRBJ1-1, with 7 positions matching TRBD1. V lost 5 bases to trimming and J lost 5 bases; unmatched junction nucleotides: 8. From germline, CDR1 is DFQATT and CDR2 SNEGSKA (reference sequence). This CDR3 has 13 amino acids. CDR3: CSASTGARTEAFF. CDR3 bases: TGCAGTGCTTCTACAGGGGCTCGGACTGAAGCTTTCTTT.

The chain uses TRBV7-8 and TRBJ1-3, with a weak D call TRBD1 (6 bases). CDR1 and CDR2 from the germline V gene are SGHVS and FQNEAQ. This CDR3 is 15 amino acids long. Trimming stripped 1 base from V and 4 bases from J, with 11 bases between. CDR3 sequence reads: CASSLGTGNGNTIYF. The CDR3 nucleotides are TGTGCCAGCAGCTTAGGCACAGGGAACGGAAACACCATATATTTT.

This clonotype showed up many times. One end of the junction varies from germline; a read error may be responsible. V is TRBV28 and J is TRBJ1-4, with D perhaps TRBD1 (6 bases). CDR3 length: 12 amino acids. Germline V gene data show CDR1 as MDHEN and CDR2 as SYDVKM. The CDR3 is CASSVTGEKLFF. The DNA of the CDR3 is TGCGCCAGCAGCGTGACAGGAGAAAAACTGTTTTTT.

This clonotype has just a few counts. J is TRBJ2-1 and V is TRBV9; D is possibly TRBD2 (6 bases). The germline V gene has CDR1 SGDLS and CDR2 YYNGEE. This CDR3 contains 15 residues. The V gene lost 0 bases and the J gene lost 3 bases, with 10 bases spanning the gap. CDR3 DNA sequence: TGTGCCAGCAGCGTAGACGGGGGAAACTACAATGAGCAGTTCTTC. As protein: CASSVDGGNYNEQFF.

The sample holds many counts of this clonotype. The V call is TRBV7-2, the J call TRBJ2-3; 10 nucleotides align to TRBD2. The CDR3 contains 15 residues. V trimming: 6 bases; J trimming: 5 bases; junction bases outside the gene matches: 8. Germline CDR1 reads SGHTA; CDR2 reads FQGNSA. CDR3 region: CASSPGLAKGDTQYF. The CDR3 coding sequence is TGTGCCAGCAGTCCGGGACTAGCGAAGGGAGATACGCAGTATTTT.

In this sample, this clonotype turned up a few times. The CDR3 region has the DNA TGTGCCAGCAGTCCCAGGGTCGGCTTGGACACTGAAGCTTTCTTT. Encoded protein: CASSPRVGLDTEAFF. V usage is TRBV6-2 or TRBV6-3 and J usage is TRBJ1-1, with a possible D match to TRBD1 (5 bases). Deletions cut 5 bases from V and 3 bases from J, with 16 bases between. Germline CDR1 MNHEY, CDR2 SVGEGT. CDR3 length equals 15 residues.

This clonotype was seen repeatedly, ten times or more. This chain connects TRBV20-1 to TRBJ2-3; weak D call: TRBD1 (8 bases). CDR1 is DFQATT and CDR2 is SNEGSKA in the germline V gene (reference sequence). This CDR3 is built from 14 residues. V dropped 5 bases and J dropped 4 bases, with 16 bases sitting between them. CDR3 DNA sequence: TGCAGTGCTGAAGACAGGGGAGGGGCAGATACGCAGTATTTT. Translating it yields CSAEDRGGADTQYF.

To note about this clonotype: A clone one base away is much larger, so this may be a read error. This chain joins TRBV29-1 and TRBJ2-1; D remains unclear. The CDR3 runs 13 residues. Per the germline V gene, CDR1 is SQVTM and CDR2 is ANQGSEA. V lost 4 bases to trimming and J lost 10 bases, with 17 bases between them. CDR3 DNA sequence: TGCAGCGTTGTGTGGGGTGCCCCCTACGAGCAGTTCTTC. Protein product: CSVVWGAPYEQFF.

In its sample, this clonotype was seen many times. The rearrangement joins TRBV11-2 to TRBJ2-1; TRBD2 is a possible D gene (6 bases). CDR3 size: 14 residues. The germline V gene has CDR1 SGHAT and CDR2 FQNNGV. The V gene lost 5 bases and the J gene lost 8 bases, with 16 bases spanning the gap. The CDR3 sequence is CASSVRGSFHEQFF. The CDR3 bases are TGTGCCAGCAGCGTCCGGGGGTCGTTCCATGAGCAGTTCTTC.

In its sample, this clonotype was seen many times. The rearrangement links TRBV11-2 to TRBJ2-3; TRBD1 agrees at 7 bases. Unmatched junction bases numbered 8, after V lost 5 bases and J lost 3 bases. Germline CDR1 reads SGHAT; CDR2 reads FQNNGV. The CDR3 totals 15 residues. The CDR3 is CASSQTGSWTDTQYF. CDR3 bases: TGTGCCAGCAGCCAGACAGGGAGTTGGACAGATACGCAGTATTTT. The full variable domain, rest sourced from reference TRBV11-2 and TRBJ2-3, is EAGVAQSPRYKIIEKRQSVAFWCNPISGHATLYWYQQILGQGPKLLIQFQNNGVVDDSQLPKDRFSAERLKGVDSTLKIQPAKLEDSAVYLCASSQTGSWTDTQYFGPGTRLTVL.

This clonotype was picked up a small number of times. CDR3 sequence: CASSFLSGTDEQYF. The CDR3 DNA reads as TGTGCCAGCAGTTTCCTCTCGGGGACCGACGAGCAGTACTTC. The genes are TRBV12-3 or TRBV12-4 and TRBJ2-7; either TRBD1 or TRBD2 may fit D (5 bases each). Deletions cut 3 bases from V and 5 bases from J, with 14 bases between. The CDR3 spans 14 residues.

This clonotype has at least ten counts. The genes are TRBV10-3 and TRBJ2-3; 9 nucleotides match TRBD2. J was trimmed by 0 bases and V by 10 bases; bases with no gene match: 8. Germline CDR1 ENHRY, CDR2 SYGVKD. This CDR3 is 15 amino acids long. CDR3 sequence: CATAGGTPSTDTQYF. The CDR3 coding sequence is TGTGCCACAGCGGGGGGAACTCCTAGCACAGATACGCAGTATTTT.

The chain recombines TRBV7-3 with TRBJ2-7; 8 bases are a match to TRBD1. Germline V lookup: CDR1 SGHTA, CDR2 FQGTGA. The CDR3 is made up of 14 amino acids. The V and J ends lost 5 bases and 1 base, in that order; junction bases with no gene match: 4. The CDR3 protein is CASSQHRGSYEQYF. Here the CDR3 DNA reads TGTGCCAGCAGCCAACACAGGGGGTCCTACGAGCAGTACTTC.

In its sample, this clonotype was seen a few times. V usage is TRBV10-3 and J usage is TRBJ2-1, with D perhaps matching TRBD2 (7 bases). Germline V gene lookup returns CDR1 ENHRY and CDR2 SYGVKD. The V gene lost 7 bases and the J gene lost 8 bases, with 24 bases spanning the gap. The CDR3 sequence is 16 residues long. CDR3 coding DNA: TGTGCCATCACGCGGGGAGGGGGAGGGAGTTTGGATGAGCAGTTCTTC. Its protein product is CAITRGGGGSLDEQFF.

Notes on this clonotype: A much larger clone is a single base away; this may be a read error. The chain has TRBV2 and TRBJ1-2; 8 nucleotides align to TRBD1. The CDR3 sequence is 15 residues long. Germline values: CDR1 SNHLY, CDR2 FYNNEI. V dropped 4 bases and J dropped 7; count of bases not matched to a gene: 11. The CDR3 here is CASSVSGGAFCGYTF. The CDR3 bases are TGTGCCAGCAGTGTTTCAGGGGGCGCTTTTTGTGGCTACACCTTC. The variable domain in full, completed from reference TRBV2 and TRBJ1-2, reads EPEVTQTPSHQVTQMGQEVILRCVPISNHLYFYWYRQILGQKVEFLVSFYNNEISEKSEIFDDQFSVERPDGSNFTLKIRSTKLEDSAMYFCASSVSGGAFCGYTFGSGTRLTVV.

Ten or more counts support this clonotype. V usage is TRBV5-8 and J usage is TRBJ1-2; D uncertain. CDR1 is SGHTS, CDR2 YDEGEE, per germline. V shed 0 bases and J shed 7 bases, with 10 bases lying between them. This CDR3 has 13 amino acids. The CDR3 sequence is CASSLGTGIGYTF. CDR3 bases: TGTGCCAGCAGCTTGGGAACGGGGATTGGCTACACCTTC.

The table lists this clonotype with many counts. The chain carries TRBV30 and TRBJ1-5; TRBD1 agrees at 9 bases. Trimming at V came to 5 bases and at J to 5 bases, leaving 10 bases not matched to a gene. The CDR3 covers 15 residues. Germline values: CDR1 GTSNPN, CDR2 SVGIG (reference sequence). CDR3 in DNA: TGTGCCTGGTCGCCCCGGGACAGGGAATATCAGCCCCAGCATTTT. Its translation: CAWSPRDREYQPQHF.